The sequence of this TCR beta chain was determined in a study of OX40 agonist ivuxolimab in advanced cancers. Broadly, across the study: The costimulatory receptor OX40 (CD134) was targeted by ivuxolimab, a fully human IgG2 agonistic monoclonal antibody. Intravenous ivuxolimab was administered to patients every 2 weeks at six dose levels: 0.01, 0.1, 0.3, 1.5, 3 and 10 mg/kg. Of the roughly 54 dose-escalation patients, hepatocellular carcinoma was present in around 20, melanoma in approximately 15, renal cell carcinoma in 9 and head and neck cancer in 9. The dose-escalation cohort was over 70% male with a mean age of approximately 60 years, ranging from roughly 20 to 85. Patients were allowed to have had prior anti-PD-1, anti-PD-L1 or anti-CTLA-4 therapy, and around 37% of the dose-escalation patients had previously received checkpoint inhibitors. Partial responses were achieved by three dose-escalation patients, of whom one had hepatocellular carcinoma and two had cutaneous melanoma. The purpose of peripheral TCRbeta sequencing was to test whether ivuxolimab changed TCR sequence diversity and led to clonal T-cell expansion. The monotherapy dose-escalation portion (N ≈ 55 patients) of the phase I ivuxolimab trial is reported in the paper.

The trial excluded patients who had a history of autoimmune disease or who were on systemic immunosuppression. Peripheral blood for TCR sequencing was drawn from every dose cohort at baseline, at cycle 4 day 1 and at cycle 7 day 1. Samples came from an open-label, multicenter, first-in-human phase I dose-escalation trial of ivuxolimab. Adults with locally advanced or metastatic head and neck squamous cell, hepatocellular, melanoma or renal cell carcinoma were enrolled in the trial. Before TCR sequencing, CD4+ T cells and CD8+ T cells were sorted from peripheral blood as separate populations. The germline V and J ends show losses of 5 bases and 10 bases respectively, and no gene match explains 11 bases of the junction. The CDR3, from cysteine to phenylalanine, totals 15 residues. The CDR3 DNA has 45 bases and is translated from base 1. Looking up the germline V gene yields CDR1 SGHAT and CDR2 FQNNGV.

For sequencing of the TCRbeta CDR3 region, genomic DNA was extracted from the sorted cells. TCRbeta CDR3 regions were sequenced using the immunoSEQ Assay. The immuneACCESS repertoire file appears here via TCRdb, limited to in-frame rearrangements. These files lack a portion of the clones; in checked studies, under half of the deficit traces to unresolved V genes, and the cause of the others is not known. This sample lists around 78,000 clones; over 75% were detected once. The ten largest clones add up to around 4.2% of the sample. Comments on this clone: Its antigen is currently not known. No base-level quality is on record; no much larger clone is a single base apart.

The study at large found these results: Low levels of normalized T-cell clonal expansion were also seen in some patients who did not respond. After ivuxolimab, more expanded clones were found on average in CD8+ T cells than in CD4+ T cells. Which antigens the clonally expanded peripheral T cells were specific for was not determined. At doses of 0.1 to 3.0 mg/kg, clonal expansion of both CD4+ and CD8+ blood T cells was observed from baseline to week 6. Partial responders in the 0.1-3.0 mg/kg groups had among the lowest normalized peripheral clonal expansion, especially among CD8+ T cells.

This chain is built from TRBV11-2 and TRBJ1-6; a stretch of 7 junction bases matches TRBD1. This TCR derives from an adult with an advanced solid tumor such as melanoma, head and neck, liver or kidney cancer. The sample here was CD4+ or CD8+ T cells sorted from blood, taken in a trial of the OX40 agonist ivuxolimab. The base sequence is TGTGCCAGCAGCCCCGAGGGGGAAGGGGGCTCACCCCTCCACTTT. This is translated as CASSPEGEGGSPLHF.